This T cell receptor beta chain was identified in a study of human T cells and chemical hapten exposure. The CDR3 totals 15 residues. CDR1 SGHTA and CDR2 FQGNSA come from the germline V gene. TCRdb passed the RACE reads through MiXCR, listing each CDR3 protein once. The sample yields tens of thousands of distinct CDR3 sequences, about 8% seen once. In the case of this clonotype: Possible read error: a much larger clone is one base away.

Noted time point: patch test 2, 6 weeks after DPC sensitization. Treatment given: therapeutic diphenylcyclopropenone sensitization with weekly scalp DPC. The sequencing here drew on whole blood, taken in connection with sensitization to the hapten diphenylcyclopropenone (DPC). This sequence originates from a woman between 50 and 59 years old with alopecia areata. Some clones in this sample may be carry-over from other donors' samples. The V and J genes are TRBV7-2 and TRBJ2-3, with D perhaps TRBD1 or TRBD2 (5 bases each). The CDR3 spells CASNLQVAITDTQYF. The CDR3 DNA reads as TGTGCCAGCAACTTACAGGTAGCGATAACAGATACGCAGTATTTT.